The clone carrying this T cell receptor beta chain appeared a single time. V gave up 6 bases and J gave up 7 bases; unmatched junction bases: 6. This CDR3 has 15 residues. The germline V gene encodes CDR1 LNHNV and CDR2 YYDKDF (reference sequence). Authors' data handling: Amplified reference gene primers provided the basis for estimating nucleated cell counts. TCRdb keeps only in-frame clones here, not all; method: immunoSEQ multiplex PCR. The D gene and trimming were derived from the DNA, and the V and J assignments and clone size from that table. This sample has about 220,000 clones, with 70% to 85% found just once. Across under 25 US areas, participants ranged in age from roughly 18 to 95 years. These data are taken from a study of blood T cell repertoires in COVID-19. For the study at large: Acute and convalescent COVID-19 specimens originated in the United States, Italy and Spain. Sample material is recorded as cDNA or gDNA derived from T cells, B-cell-depleted T cells, or PBMCs.

This receptor was obtained from a woman in her thirties or forties with acute COVID-19. The chain links TRBV15 to TRBJ2-2; TRBD2 aligns across 12 bases. Sequenced input: PBMCs or T cells enriched from blood (not recorded which). CDR3 DNA: TGTGCCACCAGTACTAGCGGGAGGTCAGGCGGGGAGCTGTTTTTT. Protein product: CATSTSGRSGGELFF.